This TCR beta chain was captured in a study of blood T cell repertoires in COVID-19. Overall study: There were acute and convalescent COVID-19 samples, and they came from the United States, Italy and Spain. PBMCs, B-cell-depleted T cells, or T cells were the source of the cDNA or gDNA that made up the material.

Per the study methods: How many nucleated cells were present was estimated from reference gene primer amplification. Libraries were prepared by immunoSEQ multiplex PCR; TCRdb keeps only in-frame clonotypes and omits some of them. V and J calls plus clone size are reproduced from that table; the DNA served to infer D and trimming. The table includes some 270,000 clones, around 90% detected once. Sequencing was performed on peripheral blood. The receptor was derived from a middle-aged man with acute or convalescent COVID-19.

The CDR3 DNA is TGTGCCAGCAGCTTAGTGGCCAGGGTCACCGGGGAGCTGTTTTTT. Protein sequence: CASSLVARVTGELFF. The chain couples TRBV7-9 to TRBJ2-2; a possible D gene is TRBD1 (5 bases). This CDR3 is built from 15 residues. Trimming took 1 base from V and 4 from J, leaving 10 bases between them. Per germline, CDR1 SEHNR and CDR2 FQNEAQ (reference sequence).